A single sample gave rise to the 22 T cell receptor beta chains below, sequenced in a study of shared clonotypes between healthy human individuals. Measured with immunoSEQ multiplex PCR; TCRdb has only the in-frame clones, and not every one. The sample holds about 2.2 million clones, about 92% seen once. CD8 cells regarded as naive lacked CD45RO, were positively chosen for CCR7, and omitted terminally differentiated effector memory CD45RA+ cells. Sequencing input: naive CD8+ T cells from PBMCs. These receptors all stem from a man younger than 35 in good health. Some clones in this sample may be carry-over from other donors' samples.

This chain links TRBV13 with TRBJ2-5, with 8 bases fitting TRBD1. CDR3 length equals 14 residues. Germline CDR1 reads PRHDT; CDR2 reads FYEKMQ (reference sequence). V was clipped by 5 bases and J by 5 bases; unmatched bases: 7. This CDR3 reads CASSDRQGPETQYF. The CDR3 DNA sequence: TGTGCCAGCAGCGACCGACAGGGGCCGGAGACCCAGTACTTC.

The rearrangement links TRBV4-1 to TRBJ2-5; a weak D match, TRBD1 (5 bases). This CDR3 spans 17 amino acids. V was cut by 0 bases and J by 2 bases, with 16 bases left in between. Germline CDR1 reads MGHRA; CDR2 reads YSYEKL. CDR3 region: CASSQDQGTGPQETQYF. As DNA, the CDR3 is TGCGCCAGCAGCCAAGATCAGGGCACAGGCCCACAAGAGACCCAGTACTTC.

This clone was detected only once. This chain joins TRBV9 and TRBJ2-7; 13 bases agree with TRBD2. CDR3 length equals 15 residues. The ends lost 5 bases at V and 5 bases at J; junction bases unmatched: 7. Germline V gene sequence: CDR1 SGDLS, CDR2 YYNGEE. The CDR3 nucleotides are TGTGCCAGCAGTGACCGGACTAGCGGGAGAGACGAGCAGTACTTC. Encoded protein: CASSDRTSGRDEQYF.

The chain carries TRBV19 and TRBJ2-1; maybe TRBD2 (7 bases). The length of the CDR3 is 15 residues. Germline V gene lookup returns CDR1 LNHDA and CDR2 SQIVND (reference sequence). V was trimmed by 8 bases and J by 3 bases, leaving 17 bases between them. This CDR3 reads CASSGGLADYNEQFF. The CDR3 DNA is TGTGCCAGTTCTGGGGGGCTAGCGGACTACAATGAGCAGTTCTTC.

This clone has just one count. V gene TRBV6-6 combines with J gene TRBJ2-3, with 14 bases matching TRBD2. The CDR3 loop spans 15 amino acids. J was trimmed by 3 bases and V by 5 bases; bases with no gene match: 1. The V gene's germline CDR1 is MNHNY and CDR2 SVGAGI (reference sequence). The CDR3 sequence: CASSRLAGGTDTQYF. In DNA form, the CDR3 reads TGTGCCAGCAGTCGACTAGCGGGAGGGACAGATACGCAGTATTTT.

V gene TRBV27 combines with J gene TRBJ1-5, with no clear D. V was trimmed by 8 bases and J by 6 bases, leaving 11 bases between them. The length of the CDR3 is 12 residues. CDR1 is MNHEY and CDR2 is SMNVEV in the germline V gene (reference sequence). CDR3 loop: CASGEKIQPQHF. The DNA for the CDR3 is TGTGCCAGCGGGGAGAAGATTCAGCCCCAGCATTTT.

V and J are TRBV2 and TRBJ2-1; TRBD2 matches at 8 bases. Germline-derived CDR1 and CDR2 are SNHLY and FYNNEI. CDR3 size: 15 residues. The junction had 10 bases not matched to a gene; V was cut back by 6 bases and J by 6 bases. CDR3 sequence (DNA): TGTGCCAGCAGAGCACTAGCGGTCCCCGCCAATGAGCAGTTCTTC. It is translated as CASRALAVPANEQFF.

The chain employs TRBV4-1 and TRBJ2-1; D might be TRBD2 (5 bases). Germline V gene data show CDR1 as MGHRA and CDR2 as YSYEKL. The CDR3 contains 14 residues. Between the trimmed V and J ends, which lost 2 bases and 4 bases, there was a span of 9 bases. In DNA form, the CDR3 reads TGCGCCAGCAGCCAAAGAGGGCTGTACAATGAGCAGTTCTTC. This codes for CASSQRGLYNEQFF.

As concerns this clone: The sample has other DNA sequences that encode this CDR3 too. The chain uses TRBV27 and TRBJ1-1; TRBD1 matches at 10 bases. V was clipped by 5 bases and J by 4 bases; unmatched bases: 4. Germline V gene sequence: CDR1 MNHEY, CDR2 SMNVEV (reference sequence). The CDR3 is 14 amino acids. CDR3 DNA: TGTGCCAGCAGTCCGCGGACAGGGGGCACTGAAGCTTTCTTT. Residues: CASSPRTGGTEAFF.

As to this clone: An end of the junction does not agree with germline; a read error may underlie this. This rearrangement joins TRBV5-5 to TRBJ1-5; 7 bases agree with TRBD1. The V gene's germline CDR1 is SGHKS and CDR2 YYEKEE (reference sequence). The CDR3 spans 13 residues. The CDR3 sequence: CASRLDRTSPQHF. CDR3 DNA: TGTGCCAGCAGGTTGGACAGGACTTCGCCCCAGCATTTT.

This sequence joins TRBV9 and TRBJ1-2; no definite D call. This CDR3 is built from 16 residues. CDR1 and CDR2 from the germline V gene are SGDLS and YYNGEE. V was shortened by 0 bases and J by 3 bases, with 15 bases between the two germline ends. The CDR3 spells CASSVADTVDYYGYTF. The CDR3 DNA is TGTGCCAGCAGCGTAGCTGATACAGTTGACTACTATGGCTACACCTTC.

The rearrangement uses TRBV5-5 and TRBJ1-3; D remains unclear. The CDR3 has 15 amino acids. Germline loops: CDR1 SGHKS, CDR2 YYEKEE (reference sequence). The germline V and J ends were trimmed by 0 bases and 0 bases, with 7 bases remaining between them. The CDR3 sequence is CASSLDNPSGNTIYF. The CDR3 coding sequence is TGTGCCAGCAGCTTGGACAACCCCTCTGGAAACACCATATATTTT.

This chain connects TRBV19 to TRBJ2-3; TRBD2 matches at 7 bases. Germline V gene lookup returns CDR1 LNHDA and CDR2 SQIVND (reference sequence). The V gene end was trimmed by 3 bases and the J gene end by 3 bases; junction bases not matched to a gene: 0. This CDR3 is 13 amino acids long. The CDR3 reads CASSMRETDTQYF. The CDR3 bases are TGTGCCAGTAGTATGCGGGAGACAGATACGCAGTATTTT.

CDR3 loop: CASSIGTGGPYEQYF. The CDR3 DNA is TGTGCCAGCAGCATCGGGACAGGGGGCCCCTACGAGCAGTACTTC. V and J are TRBV7-6 and TRBJ2-7, with 12 bases identical to TRBD1. V lost 5 bases and J lost 2; bases outside the gene matches: 4. The V gene's germline CDR1 is SGHVS and CDR2 FNYEAQ. The CDR3 is 15 amino acids.

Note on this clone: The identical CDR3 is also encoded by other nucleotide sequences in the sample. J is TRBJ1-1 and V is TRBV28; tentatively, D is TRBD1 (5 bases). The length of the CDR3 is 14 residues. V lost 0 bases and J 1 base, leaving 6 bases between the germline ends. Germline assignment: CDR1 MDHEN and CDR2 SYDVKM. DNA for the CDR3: TGTGCCAGCAGTTTATGGGGGGGGAACACTGAAGCTTTCTTT. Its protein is CASSLWGGNTEAFF.

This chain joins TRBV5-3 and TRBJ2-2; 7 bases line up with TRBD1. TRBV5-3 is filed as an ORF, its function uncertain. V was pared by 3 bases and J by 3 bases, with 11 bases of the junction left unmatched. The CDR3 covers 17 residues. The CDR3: CARSSGPTGWDTGELFF. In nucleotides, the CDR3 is TGTGCCAGAAGCTCGGGACCGACAGGGTGGGACACCGGGGAGCTGTTTTTT.

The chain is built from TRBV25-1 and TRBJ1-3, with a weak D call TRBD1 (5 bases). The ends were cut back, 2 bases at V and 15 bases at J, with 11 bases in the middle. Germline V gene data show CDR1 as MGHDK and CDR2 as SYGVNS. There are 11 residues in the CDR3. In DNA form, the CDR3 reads TGTGCCAGCAGTGAAGGGGGAGCCCAATATTTT. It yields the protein CASSEGGAQYF.

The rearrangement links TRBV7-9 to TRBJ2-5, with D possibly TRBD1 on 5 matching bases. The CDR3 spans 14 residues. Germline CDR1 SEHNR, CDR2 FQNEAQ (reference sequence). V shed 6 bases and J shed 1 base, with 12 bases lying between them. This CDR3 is CASRSPGFQETQYF. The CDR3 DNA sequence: TGTGCCAGCAGAAGTCCAGGGTTCCAAGAGACCCAGTACTTC.

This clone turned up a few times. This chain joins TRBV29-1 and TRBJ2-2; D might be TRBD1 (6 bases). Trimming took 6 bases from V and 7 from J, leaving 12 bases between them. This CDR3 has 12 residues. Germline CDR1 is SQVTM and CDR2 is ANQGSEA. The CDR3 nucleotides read TGCAGCGTACGGACAGCCTTCGGGGAGCTGTTTTTT. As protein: CSVRTAFGELFF.

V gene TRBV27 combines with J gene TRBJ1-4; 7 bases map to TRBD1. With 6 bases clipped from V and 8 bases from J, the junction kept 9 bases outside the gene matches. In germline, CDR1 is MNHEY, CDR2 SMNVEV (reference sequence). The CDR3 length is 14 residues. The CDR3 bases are TGTGCCAGCAGAGCGGCAGGGGGTTGGGAAAAACTGTTTTTT. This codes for CASRAAGGWEKLFF.

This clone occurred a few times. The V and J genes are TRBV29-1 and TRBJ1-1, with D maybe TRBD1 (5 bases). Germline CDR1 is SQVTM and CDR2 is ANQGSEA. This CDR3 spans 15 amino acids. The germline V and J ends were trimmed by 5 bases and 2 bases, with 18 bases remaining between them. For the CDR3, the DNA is TGCAGCGTTCATAGTCCCGGGACGGAAAACACTGAAGCTTTCTTT. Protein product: CSVHSPGTENTEAFF.

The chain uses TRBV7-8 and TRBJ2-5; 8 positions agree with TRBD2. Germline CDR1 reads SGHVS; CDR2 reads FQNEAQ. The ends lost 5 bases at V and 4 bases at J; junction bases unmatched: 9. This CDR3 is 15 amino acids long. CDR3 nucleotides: TGTGCCAGCAGCAGCCGGACTAGCCTCCGAGAGACCCAGTACTTC. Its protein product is CASSSRTSLRETQYF.